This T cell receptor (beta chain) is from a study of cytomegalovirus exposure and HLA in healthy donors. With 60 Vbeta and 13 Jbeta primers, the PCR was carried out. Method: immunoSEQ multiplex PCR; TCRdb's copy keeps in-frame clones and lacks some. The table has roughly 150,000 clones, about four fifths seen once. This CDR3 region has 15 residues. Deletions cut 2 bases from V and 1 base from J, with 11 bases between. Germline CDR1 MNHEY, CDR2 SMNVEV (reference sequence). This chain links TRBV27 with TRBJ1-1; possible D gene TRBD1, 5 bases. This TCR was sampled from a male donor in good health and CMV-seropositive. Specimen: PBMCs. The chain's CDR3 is CASSLAGLSNTEAFF. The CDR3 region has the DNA TGTGCCAGCAGTTTAGCGGGACTCTCGAACACTGAAGCTTTCTTT.